This paragraph reports one T cell receptor (beta chain). The antigen remains unidentified. Next came a second PCR, run for about 6 to 11 cycles, which used a sample-barcoded 5' primer along with a J-beta primer mix. A template-switch adaptor with 12 random nucleotides tagged each cDNA molecule. Each CDR3 protein is one row after TCRdb ran MiXCR on the 5' RACE reads. The profile shows roughly 800,000 distinct CDR3 sequences, about 62% of them singletons. V lost 6 bases, J lost 1 base, and 14 bases lay in between. The CDR3 is 15 amino acids. In germline, CDR1 is SGHTA, CDR2 FQGNSA. Total RNA extracted from each sample amounted to at least 5.5 micrograms. These data are taken from a study of blood T cells in healthy people across ages. Overall study results and limits: With unsorted PBMCs, a conclusive comparison of naive versus antigen-experienced cells was not possible.

The sequenced sample consisted of blood. The source is a man aged 30-40 years in good health. The chain is built from TRBV7-2 and TRBJ2-3; D call uncertain. DNA of the CDR3: TGTGCCAGCAGGCTAGGCGGCTCGCGCACAGATACGCAGTATTTT. This encodes CASRLGGSRTDTQYF. The complete variable domain, with remaining parts taken from reference TRBV7-2 and TRBJ2-3, reads GAGVSQSPSNKVTEKGKDVELRCDPISGHTALYWYRQSLGQGLEFLIYFQGNSAPDKSGLPSDRFSAERTGGSVSTLTIQRTQQEDSAVYLCASRLGGSRTDTQYFGPGTRLTVL.